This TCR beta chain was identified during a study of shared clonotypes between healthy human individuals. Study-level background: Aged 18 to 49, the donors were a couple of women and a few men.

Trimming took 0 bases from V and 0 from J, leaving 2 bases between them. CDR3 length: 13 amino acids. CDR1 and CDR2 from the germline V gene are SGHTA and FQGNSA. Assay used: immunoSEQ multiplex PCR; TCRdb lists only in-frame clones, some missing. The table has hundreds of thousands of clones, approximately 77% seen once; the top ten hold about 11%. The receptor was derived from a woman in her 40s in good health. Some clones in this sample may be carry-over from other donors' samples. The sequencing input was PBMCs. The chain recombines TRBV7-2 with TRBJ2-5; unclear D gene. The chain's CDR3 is CASSLAYQETQYF. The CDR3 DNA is TGTGCCAGCAGCTTAGCGTACCAAGAGACCCAGTACTTC.